The present T cell receptor beta chain was sequenced within a study of blood T cell repertoires in COVID-19. Germline trimming cut 7 bases from V and 7 bases from J; bases unmatched to any gene: 7. The germline CDR1 and CDR2 sequences are MDHEN and SYDVKM. This CDR3 has 13 residues. Profiled with immunoSEQ multiplex PCR; TCRdb holds only in-frame clones, not every one. The table shows about 140,000 clones, with over 65% occurring only once. This clone came up a few times. This receptor was obtained from a woman at least 80 years old with active or convalescent COVID-19. The rearrangement links TRBV28 to TRBJ1-5, with 7 bases lining up with TRBD1. The sample comprised peripheral blood. The CDR3 spells CASTDRAKQPQHF. Here the CDR3 DNA reads TGTGCCAGCACCGACAGGGCCAAGCAGCCCCAGCATTTT.